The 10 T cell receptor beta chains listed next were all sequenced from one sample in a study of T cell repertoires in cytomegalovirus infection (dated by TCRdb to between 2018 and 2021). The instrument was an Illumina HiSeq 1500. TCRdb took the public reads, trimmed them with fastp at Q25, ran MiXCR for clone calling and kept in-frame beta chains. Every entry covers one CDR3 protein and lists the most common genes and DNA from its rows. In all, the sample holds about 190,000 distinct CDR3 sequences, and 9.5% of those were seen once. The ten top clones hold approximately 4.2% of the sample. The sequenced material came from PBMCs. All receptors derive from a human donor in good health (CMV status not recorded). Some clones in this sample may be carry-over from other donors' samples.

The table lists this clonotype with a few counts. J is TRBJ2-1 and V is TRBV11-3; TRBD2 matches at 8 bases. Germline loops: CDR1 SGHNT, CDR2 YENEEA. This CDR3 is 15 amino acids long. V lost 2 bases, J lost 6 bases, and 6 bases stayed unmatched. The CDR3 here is CASSLMAGGINEQFF. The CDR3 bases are TGTGCCAGCAGCTTAATGGCGGGAGGTATCAATGAGCAGTTCTTC.

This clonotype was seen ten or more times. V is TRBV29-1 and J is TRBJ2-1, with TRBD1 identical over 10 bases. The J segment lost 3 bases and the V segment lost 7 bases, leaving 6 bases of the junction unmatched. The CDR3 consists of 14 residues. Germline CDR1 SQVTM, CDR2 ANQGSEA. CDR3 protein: CSAATGGDYNEQFF. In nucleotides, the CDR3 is TGCAGCGCCGCGACAGGGGGCGACTACAATGAGCAGTTCTTC.

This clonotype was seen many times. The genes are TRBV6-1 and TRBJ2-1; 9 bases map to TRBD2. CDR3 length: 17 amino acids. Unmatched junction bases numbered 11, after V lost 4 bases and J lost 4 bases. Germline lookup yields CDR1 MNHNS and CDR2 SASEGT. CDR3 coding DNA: TGTGCCAGCAGTGGATCTAGCGGGGCGACAAGATACAATGAGCAGTTCTTC. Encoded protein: CASSGSSGATRYNEQFF.

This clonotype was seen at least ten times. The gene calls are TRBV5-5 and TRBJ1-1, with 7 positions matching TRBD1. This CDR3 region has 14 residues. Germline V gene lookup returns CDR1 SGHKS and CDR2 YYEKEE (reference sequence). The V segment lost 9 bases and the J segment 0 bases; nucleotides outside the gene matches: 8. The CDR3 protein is CATQRDRVNTEAFF. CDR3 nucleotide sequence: TGTGCCACCCAGCGAGACAGGGTGAACACTGAAGCTTTCTTT. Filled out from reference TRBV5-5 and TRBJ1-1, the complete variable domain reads DAGVTQSPTHLIKTRGQQVTLRCSPISGHKSVSWYQQVLGQGPQFIFQYYEKEERGRGNFPDRFSARQFPNYSSELNVNALLLGDSALYLCATQRDRVNTEAFFGQGTRLTVV.

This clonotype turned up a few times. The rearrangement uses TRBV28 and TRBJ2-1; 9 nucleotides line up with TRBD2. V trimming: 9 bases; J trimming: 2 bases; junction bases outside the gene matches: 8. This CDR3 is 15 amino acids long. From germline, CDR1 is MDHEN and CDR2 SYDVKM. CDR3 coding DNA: TGTGCCAGTACCATAGCGGGAGCACCCTACAATGAGCAGTTCTTC. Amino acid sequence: CASTIAGAPYNEQFF.

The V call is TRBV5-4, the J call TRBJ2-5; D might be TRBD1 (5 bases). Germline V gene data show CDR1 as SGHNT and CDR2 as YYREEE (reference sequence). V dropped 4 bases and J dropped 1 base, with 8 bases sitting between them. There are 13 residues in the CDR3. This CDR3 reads CASSQDIQETQYF. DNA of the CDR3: TGTGCCAGCAGCCAGGACATCCAAGAGACCCAGTACTTC.

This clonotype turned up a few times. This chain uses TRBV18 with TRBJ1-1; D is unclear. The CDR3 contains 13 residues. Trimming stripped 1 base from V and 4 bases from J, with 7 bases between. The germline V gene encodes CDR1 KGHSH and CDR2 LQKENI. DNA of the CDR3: TGTGCCAGCTCACCACTCAAAGGCACTGAAGCTTTCTTT. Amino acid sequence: CASSPLKGTEAFF.

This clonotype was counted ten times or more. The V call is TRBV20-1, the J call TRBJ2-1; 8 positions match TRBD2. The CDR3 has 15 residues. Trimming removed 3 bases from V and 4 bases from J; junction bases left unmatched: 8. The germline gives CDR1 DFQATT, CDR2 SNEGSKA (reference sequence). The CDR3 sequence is CSASGRARIYNEQFF. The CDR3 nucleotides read TGCAGTGCTAGCGGGAGGGCCAGAATATACAATGAGCAGTTCTTC.

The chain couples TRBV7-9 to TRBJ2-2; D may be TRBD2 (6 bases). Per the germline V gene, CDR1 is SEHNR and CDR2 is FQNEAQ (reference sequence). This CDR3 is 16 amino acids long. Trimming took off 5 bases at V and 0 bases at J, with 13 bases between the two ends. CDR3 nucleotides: TGTGCCAGCAGCCCTACTGGGAGGTCGAACACCGGGGAGCTGTTTTTT. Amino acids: CASSPTGRSNTGELFF. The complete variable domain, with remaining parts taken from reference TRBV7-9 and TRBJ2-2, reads DTGVSQNPRHKITKRGQNVTFRCDPISEHNRLYWYRQTLGQGPEFLTYFQNEAQLEKSRLLSDRFSAERPKGSFSTLEIQRTEQGDSAMYLCASSPTGRSNTGELFFGEGSRLTVL.

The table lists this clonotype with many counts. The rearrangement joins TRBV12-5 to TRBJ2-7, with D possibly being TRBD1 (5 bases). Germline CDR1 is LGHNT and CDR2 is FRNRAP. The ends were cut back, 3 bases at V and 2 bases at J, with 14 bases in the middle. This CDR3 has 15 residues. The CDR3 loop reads CASGFLPGQTYEQYF. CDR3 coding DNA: TGTGCTAGTGGTTTCCTGCCAGGGCAAACCTACGAGCAGTACTTC. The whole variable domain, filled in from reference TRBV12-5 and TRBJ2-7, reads DARVTQTPRHKVTEMGQEVTMRCQPILGHNTVFWYRQTMMQGLELLAYFRNRAPLDDSGMPKDRFSAEMPDATLATLKIQPSEPRDSAVYFCASGFLPGQTYEQYFGPGTRLTVT.